The present T cell receptor beta chain was sequenced within a study of control samples from healthy donors and cancer patients (dated by TCRdb to about 2020). The germline V and J ends show losses of 6 bases and 4 bases respectively, and no gene match explains 6 bases of the junction. From the cysteine through the phenylalanine, the CDR3 covers 15 amino acids. Only the CDR3 DNA stays, 45 bases, in frame from base 1. According to the germline V gene, CDR1 reads MNHEY and CDR2 reads SVGAGI. The library was prepared using the immunoSEQ multiplex PCR assay. TCRdb took over this immuneACCESS table, retaining in-frame rearrangements with V and J assigned. Such tables are incomplete; in checked studies, under half of the missing clones stem from an unresolved V gene, and the remainder is unexplained. The sample contains about 55,000 clones, 90% to 97% of them found a single time. Clones ranked in the top ten supply about 1% of the sample.

Turning to this clone: Its antigen specificity is not known. No quality values exist for individual bases; no much larger clone is one base distant.

The sample comprised blood. The chain couples TRBV6-5 to TRBJ1-3; 10 bases in the junction line up with TRBD1. This receptor was identified in a woman aged 18-29 years in good health. The CDR3 protein: CASRRQGAWGNTIYF. Here is the DNA: TGTGCCAGCAGGAGACAGGGGGCATGGGGAAACACCATATATTTT.